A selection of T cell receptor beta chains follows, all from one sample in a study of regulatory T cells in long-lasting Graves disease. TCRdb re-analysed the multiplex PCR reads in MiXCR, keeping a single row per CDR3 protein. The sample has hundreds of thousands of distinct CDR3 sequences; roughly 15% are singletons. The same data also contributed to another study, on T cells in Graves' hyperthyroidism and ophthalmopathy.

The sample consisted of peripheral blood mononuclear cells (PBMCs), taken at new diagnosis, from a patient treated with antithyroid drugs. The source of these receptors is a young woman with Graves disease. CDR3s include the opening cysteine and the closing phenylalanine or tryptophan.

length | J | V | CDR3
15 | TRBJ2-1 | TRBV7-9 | CASSTTSGAFYEQFF
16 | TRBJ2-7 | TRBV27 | CASDPFGAPLTYEQYF
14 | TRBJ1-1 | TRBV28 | CASSPDRGYTEAFF
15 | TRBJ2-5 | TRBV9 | CASSVAIGPQETQYF
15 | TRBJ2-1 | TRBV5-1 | CASSLSGRQDNEQFF
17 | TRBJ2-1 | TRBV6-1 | CASSLPPLAGDLNEQFF
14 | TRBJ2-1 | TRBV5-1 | CASSANNLDNEQFF
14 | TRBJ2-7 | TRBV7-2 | CASSRPPSSYEQYF
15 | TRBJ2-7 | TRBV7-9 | CASSHLTSGVYEQYF
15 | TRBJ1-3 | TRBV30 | CACLSGGSSGNTIYF
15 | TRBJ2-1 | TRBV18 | CASSPPGSGGDEQFF
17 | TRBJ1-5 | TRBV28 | CASSRDRGYISNQPQHF
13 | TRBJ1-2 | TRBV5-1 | CASSPDSPYGYTF
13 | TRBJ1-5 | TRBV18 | CASSPGGNQPQHF
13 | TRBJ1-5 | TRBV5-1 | CASSLQGSQPQHF
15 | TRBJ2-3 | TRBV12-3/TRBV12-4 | CASSPLAGSTDTQYF